This TCR beta chain was documented in a study of CD8+ T cells in alopecia areata. The V gene's germline CDR1 is SQVTM and CDR2 ANQGSEA. V dropped 4 bases and J dropped 11 bases, with 15 bases sitting between them. The CDR3 consists of 11 residues. cDNA prepared by RNA extraction and subsequent reverse transcription served as the template for sequencing. TCRdb's table, derived via immunoSEQ multiplex PCR, lists solely in-frame clones and lacks some. The sample shows approximately 130,000 clones, around 48% of them seen only once. This TCR was recovered from a human donor with alopecia areata. The chain has TRBV29-1 and TRBJ2-7; D unresolved. The sequenced material came from NKG2D-low CD8+ T cells sorted from blood. As DNA, the CDR3 is TGCAGCGTTGGGCGATCCGAAGAAGAGTACTTC. Translated: CSVGRSEEEYF.